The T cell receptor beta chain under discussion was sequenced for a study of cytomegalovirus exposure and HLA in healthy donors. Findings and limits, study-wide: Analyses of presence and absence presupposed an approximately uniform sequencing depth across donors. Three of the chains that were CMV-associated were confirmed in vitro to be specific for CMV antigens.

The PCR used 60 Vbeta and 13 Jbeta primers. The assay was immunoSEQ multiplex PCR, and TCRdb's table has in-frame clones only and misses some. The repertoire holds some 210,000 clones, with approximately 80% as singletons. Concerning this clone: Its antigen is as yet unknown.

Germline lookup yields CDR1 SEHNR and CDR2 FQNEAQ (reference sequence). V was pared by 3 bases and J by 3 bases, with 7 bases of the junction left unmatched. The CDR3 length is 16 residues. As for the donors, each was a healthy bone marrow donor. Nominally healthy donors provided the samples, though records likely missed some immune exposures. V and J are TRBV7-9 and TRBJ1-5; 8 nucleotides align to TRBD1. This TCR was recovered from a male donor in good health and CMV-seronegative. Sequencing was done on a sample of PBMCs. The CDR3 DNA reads TGTGCCAGCAGCTTCGATGGACAGGGCCTCAATCAGCCCCAGCATTTT. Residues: CASSFDGQGLNQPQHF.